Below, 28 T cell receptor beta chains from the same sample are listed, as sequenced in a study of Ad26.COV2.S vaccination and SARS-CoV-2 variants. Treatment noted: approximately 18 received Ad26.COV2.S at low or high dose, single or two shots; roughly five received placebo; per-sample allocation not given. After the first vaccine or placebo injection, samples were drawn on day 63. Only in-frame clones appear in the TCRdb table, and some are missing; sequencing was by immunoSEQ multiplex PCR. The sample has 450,000 to 550,000 clones, about 88% seen once; the top ten hold over 2%. Specimen: peripheral blood, collected in a trial of Ad26.COV2.S vaccine versus placebo. The receptors stem from a person between 18 and 59 years old who received the Ad26.COV2.S COVID-19 vaccine or a placebo.

As regards this clone: The sample holds other DNA sequences that translate to the same CDR3. The chain's CDR3 is CAWSTGSGNTIYF. The CDR3 DNA reads as TGTGCCTGGAGTACAGGCTCTGGAAACACCATATATTTT. This chain joins TRBV30 and TRBJ1-3; D may be TRBD1 (5 bases). Germline V gene lookup returns CDR1 GTSNPN and CDR2 SVGIG (reference sequence). Trimming took off 2 bases at V and 0 bases at J, with 5 bases between the two ends. This CDR3 has 13 residues. Combining the CDR3 with reference TRBV30 and TRBJ1-3 gives the whole variable domain SQTIHQWPATLVQPVGSPLSLECTVEGTSNPNLYWYRQAAGRGLQLLFYSVGIGQISSEVPQNLSASRPQDRQFILSSKKLLLSDSGFYLCAWSTGSGNTIYFGEGSWLTVV.

The genes are TRBV9 and TRBJ2-1, with 7 bases matching TRBD2. CDR3 length: 17 amino acids. From germline, CDR1 is SGDLS and CDR2 YYNGEE. V shed 4 bases, J shed 5 bases, and the junction held 15 bases outside the gene matches. The CDR3 DNA sequence: TGTGCCAGCAGCAGATGGGGGGGTAGCGGAATAAACAATGAGCAGTTCTTC. Translating it yields CASSRWGGSGINNEQFF.

This clone appeared once. The gene calls are TRBV6-1 and TRBJ2-7; D is undetermined. V lost 3 bases and J 0 bases, leaving 9 bases between the germline ends. This CDR3 is 14 amino acids long. Germline V gene lookup returns CDR1 MNHNS and CDR2 SASEGT. The CDR3 coding sequence is TGTGCCAGCAGTGAGGGCAGCCCCTCCTACGAGCAGTACGTC. Residues: CASSEGSPSYEQYV.

The chain joins TRBV12-3 or TRBV12-4 to TRBJ1-2; D gene uncertain. This CDR3 contains 12 residues. V was clipped by 1 base and J by 4 bases, with 4 bases between them. This CDR3 is CASSLGRYGYTF. CDR3 nucleotide sequence: TGTGCCAGCAGTTTAGGGCGCTATGGCTACACCTTC.

The chain recombines TRBV5-4 with TRBJ1-6; the D is unclear. The germline V and J ends were trimmed by 4 bases and 6 bases, with 14 bases remaining between them. CDR1 is SGHNT and CDR2 is YYREEE in the germline V gene (reference sequence). There are 15 residues in the CDR3. The CDR3 bases are TGTGCCAGCAGCAATAACAGATATGGTAATTCACCCCTCCACTTT. It translates to CASSNNRYGNSPLHF.

The chain carries TRBV19 and TRBJ2-5; no clear D. CDR3 length equals 14 residues. CDR1 LNHDA and CDR2 SQIVND come from the germline V gene (reference sequence). V gave up 4 bases and J gave up 2 bases, with 11 bases separating them. CDR3 residues: CASSRARLQETQYF. CDR3 bases: TGTGCCAGTAGTAGGGCCAGGCTGCAAGAGACCCAGTACTTC. Drawing the rest from reference TRBV19 and TRBJ2-5, the complete variable domain is DGGITQSPKYLFRKEGQNVTLSCEQNLNHDAMYWYRQDPGQGLRLIYYSQIVNDFQKGDIAEGYSVSREKKESFPLTVTSAQKNPTAFYLCASSRARLQETQYFGPGTRLLVL.

In its sample, this clone was seen once. CDR3 sequence: CASSVGDKSYEQYF. The CDR3 DNA follows: TGTGCCAGCAGCGTAGGGGACAAGTCCTACGAGCAGTACTTC. The chain couples TRBV9 to TRBJ2-7, with D possibly matching TRBD1 (6 bases). V was cut by 0 bases and J by 1 base, with 8 bases left in between. The CDR3 runs to 14 residues. The V gene's germline CDR1 is SGDLS and CDR2 YYNGEE.

CDR3 protein: CASSIEPRVDTEAFF. CDR3 in DNA: TGTGCCAGTAGTATAGAGCCGAGAGTAGACACTGAAGCTTTCTTT. The V and J genes are TRBV19 and TRBJ1-1, with no clear D. Germline V CDR1 and CDR2: LNHDA, SQIVND (reference sequence). The CDR3 is 15 amino acids. V was clipped by 0 bases and J by 3 bases, with 11 bases between them.

This clone was counted only a few times. CDR3 in amino acids: CASSLWGGQENYGYTF. The CDR3, as DNA: TGTGCCAGCAGCTTATGGGGCGGACAGGAGAACTATGGCTACACCTTC. This chain connects TRBV7-9 to TRBJ1-2; 7 nucleotides align to TRBD1. The germline V gene has CDR1 SEHNR and CDR2 FQNEAQ (reference sequence). V lost 2 bases to trimming and J lost 2 bases; unmatched junction nucleotides: 8. CDR3 length: 16 amino acids.

The chain is built from TRBV7-3 and TRBJ2-1, with 13 bases aligning to TRBD2. The trim removed 5 bases at V and 12 bases at J, leaving 4 bases unmatched. CDR1 SGHTA and CDR2 FQGTGA come from the germline V gene. This CDR3 has 13 residues. The CDR3 DNA follows: TGTGCCAGCAGCCCGGGACTAGCGGGATCGCAGTTCTTC. Translating it yields CASSPGLAGSQFF.

This chain links TRBV9 with TRBJ2-7, with D possibly being TRBD2 (7 bases). CDR1 is SGDLS and CDR2 is YYNGEE in the germline V gene. Between the trimmed V and J ends, which lost 3 bases and 3 bases, there was a span of 10 bases. This CDR3 comprises 13 residues. The CDR3 DNA sequence: TGTGCCAGCAGCGAGGGGGGGAACTACGAGCAGTACTTC. Translation: CASSEGGNYEQYF. Together with reference TRBV9 and TRBJ2-7, the CDR3 gives the full variable domain: DSGVTQTPKHLITATGQRVTLRCSPRSGDLSVYWYQQSLDQGLQFLIQYYNGEERAKGNILERFSAQQFPDLHSELNLSSLELGDSALYFCASSEGGNYEQYFGPGTRLTVT.

This chain links TRBV12-3 or TRBV12-4 with TRBJ1-2; D unresolved. V lost 6 bases, J lost 9 bases, and 17 bases lay in between. The CDR3 has 13 amino acids. The CDR3 is CASSPGIMESYTF. For the CDR3, the DNA is TGTGCCAGCAGCCCCGGGATCATGGAGAGCTACACCTTC.

As concerns this clone: Different DNA sequences within this sample yield the same CDR3. This chain uses TRBV7-2 with TRBJ2-1; possibly TRBD1 for D (5 bases). The V gene lost 5 bases and the J gene lost 0 bases, with 14 bases spanning the gap. The germline V gene encodes CDR1 SGHTA and CDR2 FQGNSA. This CDR3 is built from 16 residues. The CDR3 region is CASSLAPDSSYNEQFF. CDR3 coding DNA: TGTGCCAGCAGCCTCGCTCCCGACAGCTCCTACAATGAGCAGTTCTTC.

Only one count was recorded for this clone. J is TRBJ2-1 and V is TRBV24-1, with D unresolved. CDR3 length: 15 amino acids. Trimming left V 3 bases short and J 2 bases short, with 10 bases between. CDR1 and CDR2 (germline): KGHDR, SFDVKD. The CDR3, as DNA: TGTGCCACCAGTGATAACACGCAAACCTACAATGAGCAGTTCTTC. Its translation: CATSDNTQTYNEQFF.

The chain links TRBV2 to TRBJ1-1; tentatively, D is TRBD1 (5 bases). This CDR3 spans 13 amino acids. Per the germline V gene, CDR1 is SNHLY and CDR2 is FYNNEI. Trimming stripped 7 bases from V and 5 bases from J, with 14 bases between. The CDR3 nucleotides read TGTGCCAGCACTCCGGACGGGGGGACTGAAGCTTTCTTT. Its translation is CASTPDGGTEAFF.

V usage is TRBV25-1 and J usage is TRBJ1-1, with 7 nucleotides matching TRBD1. V was clipped by 9 bases and J by 3 bases; unmatched bases: 10. This CDR3 spans 14 amino acids. Germline CDR1 is MGHDK and CDR2 is SYGVNS. The CDR3 loop reads CASGRGGRDTEAFF. In DNA, the CDR3 is TGTGCCAGTGGGAGAGGGGGCAGGGACACTGAAGCTTTCTTT.

The rearrangement joins TRBV7-8 to TRBJ1-3; 10 bases fit TRBD1. Per germline, CDR1 SGHVS and CDR2 FQNEAQ. The CDR3 extends over 19 amino acids. V was pared by 6 bases and J by 3 bases, with 17 bases of the junction left unmatched. CDR3 sequence reads: CASSFYGTGEILSGNTIYF. The CDR3 DNA reads TGTGCCAGCAGTTTTTACGGGACAGGGGAAATCTTAAGTGGAAACACCATATATTTT.

The CDR3 DNA is TGTGCCAGCAGCTTTGCACAGGGCGGCTCTGAAAAACTGTTTTTT. Translating it yields CASSFAQGGSEKLFF. The rearrangement links TRBV7-9 to TRBJ1-4; possible D gene TRBD1, 6 bases. From germline, CDR1 is SEHNR and CDR2 FQNEAQ (reference sequence). The CDR3 covers 15 residues. Trimming left V 3 bases short and J 7 bases short, with 15 bases between.

This rearrangement joins TRBV5-4 to TRBJ2-3, with D perhaps TRBD2 (5 bases). CDR1 is SGHNT, CDR2 YYREEE, per germline (reference sequence). V lost 0 bases and J 2 bases, leaving 10 bases between the germline ends. The CDR3 is 15 amino acids. The CDR3 nucleotides are TGTGCCAGCAGCTTGGTCGAGGGCCCCACAGATACGCAGTATTTT. Its protein product is CASSLVEGPTDTQYF.

There are a few counts of this clone. Germline and junction disagree at one end, which may indicate a read error. This chain connects TRBV19 to TRBJ1-2; D possibly corresponds to TRBD1 (5 bases). CDR1 is LNHDA and CDR2 is SQIVND in the germline V gene (reference sequence). This CDR3 has 12 amino acids. CDR3 nucleotides: TGTGCCAGCGAAAATTCAGGGACGGACCGCCGCTTC. Protein sequence: CASENSGTDRRF.

The chain has TRBV19 and TRBJ1-1; D uncertain. Looked up from germline, CDR1 is LNHDA and CDR2 is SQIVND (reference sequence). This CDR3 is 15 amino acids long. The V end lost 9 bases, the J end lost 6 bases, and 23 bases lay between the germline ends. In DNA form, the CDR3 reads TGTGCCAGCCAACAACCGGAGAGACCCGGAGCTGAAGCTTTCTTT. Its translation: CASQQPERPGAEAFF.

The chain uses TRBV5-1 and TRBJ1-2, with D tentatively TRBD1 (5 bases). V gave up 4 bases and J gave up 4 bases, with 14 bases separating them. This CDR3 has 14 amino acids. Germline V gene sequence: CDR1 SGHRS, CDR2 YFSETQ. The chain's CDR3 is CASSEGRTAYGYTF. The CDR3 nucleotides read TGCGCCAGCAGCGAGGGACGGACGGCCTATGGCTACACCTTC.

The chain is built from TRBV28 and TRBJ2-1; the D is unclear. V lost 3 bases and J lost 10, with 19 bases in between. This CDR3 comprises 15 residues. CDR1 MDHEN and CDR2 SYDVKM come from the germline V gene. The CDR3 protein is CASSFTRLELREQFF. CDR3 nucleotide sequence: TGTGCCAGCAGTTTCACGCGACTTGAATTAAGGGAGCAGTTCTTC.

The V and J genes are TRBV18 and TRBJ2-1, with D maybe TRBD1 (5 bases). CDR1 and CDR2 from the germline V gene are KGHSH and LQKENI. This CDR3 has 15 residues. V dropped 2 bases and J dropped 1 base, with 9 bases sitting between them. CDR3 nucleotide sequence: TGTGCCAGCTCACCAGTACAGGCTTCCTACAATGAGCAGTTCTTC. Its protein product is CASSPVQASYNEQFF.

V and J are TRBV6-2 or TRBV6-3 and TRBJ2-1, with TRBD2 identical over 7 bases. CDR1 and CDR2 (germline): MNHEY, SVGEGT. This CDR3 contains 13 residues. With V trimmed by 6 bases and J by 10 bases, 9 bases remained unmatched. As DNA, the CDR3 is TGTGCCAGCAGCCCCCCCGGGGGGACCGAGCAGTTCTTC. This translates into CASSPPGGTEQFF.

This chain joins TRBV7-2 and TRBJ2-5, with a weak D call TRBD2 (5 bases). The V and J ends lost 3 bases and 4 bases respectively, with 12 bases between them. This CDR3 is 14 amino acids long. CDR1 and CDR2 (germline): SGHTA, FQGNSA. The CDR3 loop is CASSFYHAGETQYF. DNA for the CDR3: TGTGCCAGCAGCTTTTACCATGCGGGAGAGACCCAGTACTTC.

This chain joins TRBV9 and TRBJ1-4, with TRBD1 matching 7 bases. CDR1 is SGDLS and CDR2 is YYNGEE in the germline V gene. CDR3 length: 14 amino acids. J gave up 7 bases and V 0 bases, and 3 bases lay outside the gene matches. CDR3 in amino acids: CASSVGGTAEKLFF. In DNA form, the CDR3 reads TGTGCCAGCAGCGTAGGAGGGACAGCTGAAAAACTGTTTTTT.

This clone turned up a few times. This chain's CDR3 is CATSRERQINQPQHF. CDR3 in DNA: TGTGCCACCAGCAGGGAACGACAGATCAATCAGCCCCAGCATTTT. This chain connects TRBV15 to TRBJ1-5, with D possibly being TRBD1 (5 bases). This CDR3 has 15 amino acids. CDR1 is LNHNV, CDR2 YYDKDF, per germline (reference sequence). V lost 3 bases and J lost 3, with 12 bases in between.